This is a list of T cell receptor beta chains from one sample in a study of graft-versus-host responses after intestinal transplantation. Their recognized antigens are unknown. This table comes from immunoSEQ multiplex PCR, and its TCRdb copy is limited to in-frame clones, with some not included. Of 90,000 to 95,000 clones listed, over 85% are singletons. Sample: unstimulated CD8+ T cells sorted from spleen or lymph node cells, taken before intestinal transplant. All receptors come from a human donor who received an intestinal transplant. Each CDR3 is given with its conserved first and last residue. A D gene is named only where the DNA matches it firmly. Clone size, where shown, is once, few, many, or a class for clones that have expanded.

CDR3 DNA: TGCGCCAGCAGCCAAGAGAACCGGGTTCCCTACGAGCAGTACTTC; CDR3 protein: CASSQENRVPYEQYF; V gene: TRBV4-1; D gene: .; J gene: TRBJ2-7; clone size: once
CDR3 DNA: TGTGCCAGTTCCTGGGGCAGTAGCAATCAGCCCCAGCATTTT; CDR3 protein: CASSWGSSNQPQHF; V gene: TRBV19; D gene: .; J gene: TRBJ1-5; clone size: .
CDR3 DNA: TGTGCCAGCAGCCAAGGTCTTGTTCTTCGGCGACAGGGCGACGATACGCAGTATTTT; CDR3 protein: CASSQGLVLRRQGDDTQYF; V gene: TRBV14; D gene: TRBD1; J gene: TRBJ2-3; clone size: .
CDR3 DNA: TGTGCCAGCAGCTTAAGCCAGACACGTCGGATGACGAACACCGGGGAGCTGTTTTTT; CDR3 protein: CASSLSQTRRMTNTGELFF; V gene: TRBV7-8; D gene: .; J gene: TRBJ2-2; clone size: once
CDR3 DNA: TGTGCCAGCAGCTTGGTTGGCCTCAACACTGAAGCTTTCTTT; CDR3 protein: CASSLVGLNTEAFF; V gene: TRBV5-6; D gene: .; J gene: TRBJ1-1; clone size: .
CDR3 DNA: TGTGCCAGCAGTTACGGGCCAGGGAACACTGAAGCTTTCTTT; CDR3 protein: CASSYGPGNTEAFF; V gene: TRBV6-6; D gene: .; J gene: TRBJ1-1; clone size: few
CDR3 DNA: TGTGCCAGCAGTGAACACGGACAGGAGGGGTTCTTC; CDR3 protein: CASSEHGQEGFF; V gene: TRBV6-1; D gene: .; J gene: TRBJ2-1; clone size: .
CDR3 DNA: TGCGCCAGCAGCCAAGTTGGGCCGGGGGGAGCTTTCTTT; CDR3 protein: CASSQVGPGGAFF; V gene: TRBV4-1; D gene: .; J gene: TRBJ1-1; clone size: .
CDR3 DNA: TGTGCCAGCAGTGAATTAAAATCCAGGGCCCAGTGGGATGAGCAGTTCTTC; CDR3 protein: CASSELKSRAQWDEQFF; V gene: TRBV2; D gene: .; J gene: TRBJ2-1; clone size: .
CDR3 DNA: TGCAGCGTTGATAGGGGTGGTTCTTACAATGAGCAGTTCTTC; CDR3 protein: CSVDRGGSYNEQFF; V gene: TRBV29-1; D gene: .; J gene: TRBJ2-1; clone size: .
CDR3 DNA: TGTGCCAGCAGCTTAGAGGGTCGCGGGACAGGGACAGATACGCAGTATTTT; CDR3 protein: CASSLEGRGTGTDTQYF; V gene: TRBV13; D gene: TRBD1; J gene: TRBJ2-3; clone size: .
CDR3 DNA: TGTGCCAGCGTACTAGCGCTCACCGGGGAGCTGTTTTTT; CDR3 protein: CASVLALTGELFF; V gene: TRBV6-1; D gene: TRBD2; J gene: TRBJ2-2; clone size: .
CDR3 DNA: TGTGCCATCAGTGAGCGGGAGAGCAACGCGCAGTATTTT; CDR3 protein: CAISERESNAQYF; V gene: TRBV10-3; D gene: .; J gene: TRBJ2-3; clone size: .
CDR3 DNA: TGTGCCAGCAGCTTTTGGACAGCTTCTTATAATTCACCCCTCCACTTT; CDR3 protein: CASSFWTASYNSPLHF; V gene: TRBV5-8; D gene: .; J gene: TRBJ1-6; clone size: .
CDR3 DNA: TGCGCCAGCAGCCAACTAGCGCCGTCGGAGCAGTTCTTC; CDR3 protein: CASSQLAPSEQFF; V gene: TRBV4-1; D gene: .; J gene: TRBJ2-1; clone size: .
CDR3 DNA: TGCGCCAGCAGCCATATCGGTTGGAGCTCTGGGGCCAACGTCCTGACTTTC; CDR3 protein: CASSHIGWSSGANVLTF; V gene: TRBV4-1; D gene: .; J gene: TRBJ2-6; clone size: .
CDR3 DNA: TGTGCCAGCAGCTTAGGGACAGGCGGCTACACCTTC; CDR3 protein: CASSLGTGGYTF; V gene: TRBV11-2; D gene: TRBD1; J gene: TRBJ1-2; clone size: .
CDR3 DNA: TGTGCCAGCAGCTTGGGGAATCAGGGCTACAATGAAAAACTGTTTTTT; CDR3 protein: CASSLGNQGYNEKLFF; V gene: TRBV5-6; D gene: .; J gene: TRBJ1-4; clone size: few
CDR3 DNA: TGTGCCAGCAGCTTGGACAGGGGGCTGTACGAGCAGTACTTC; CDR3 protein: CASSLDRGLYEQYF; V gene: TRBV5-8; D gene: TRBD1; J gene: TRBJ2-7; clone size: .
CDR3 DNA: TGTGCCAGCAGCGCGACTAGTGTCAATGAGCAGTTCTTC; CDR3 protein: CASSATSVNEQFF; V gene: TRBV11-3; D gene: .; J gene: TRBJ2-1; clone size: .
CDR3 DNA: TGTGCCTGGAGCAGGACAGTTACAGATACGCAGTATTTT; CDR3 protein: CAWSRTVTDTQYF; V gene: TRBV30; D gene: .; J gene: TRBJ2-3; clone size: .
CDR3 DNA: TGTGCCAGCAGCTCCCCTAGCCAGCAGTTCTTC; CDR3 protein: CASSSPSQQFF; V gene: TRBV5-4; D gene: .; J gene: TRBJ2-1; clone size: .
CDR3 DNA: TGTGCCTGGATTAGCGGGGTAAACACAGATACGCAGTATTTT; CDR3 protein: CAWISGVNTDTQYF; V gene: TRBV30; D gene: TRBD2; J gene: TRBJ2-3; clone size: .
CDR3 DNA: TGTGCCAGCAGCTCGACGGGGAACTATGGCTACACCTTC; CDR3 protein: CASSSTGNYGYTF; V gene: TRBV7-9; D gene: .; J gene: TRBJ1-2; clone size: once
CDR3 DNA: TGTGCCAGCAGCCTTACTAGCGGGGGGTACGAGCAGTACTTC; CDR3 protein: CASSLTSGGYEQYF; V gene: TRBV5-4; D gene: TRBD2; J gene: TRBJ2-7; clone size: .
CDR3 DNA: TGTGCCAGCAGTTATTCCGGGGGGGGTGGGGAGCTGTTTTTT; CDR3 protein: CASSYSGGGGELFF; V gene: TRBV6-5; D gene: TRBD2; J gene: TRBJ2-2; clone size: once
CDR3 DNA: TGCGCCAGCAGCCAGTGGGCCGAGATTAACTATGGCTACACCTTC; CDR3 protein: CASSQWAEINYGYTF; V gene: TRBV4-1; D gene: .; J gene: TRBJ1-2; clone size: .